The clone carrying this T cell receptor beta chain appeared a few times. The antigen remains unidentified. CDR1 is GTSNPN, CDR2 SVGIG, per germline (reference sequence). V lost 1 base to trimming and J lost 7 bases; unmatched junction nucleotides: 5. The CDR3 loop spans 13 amino acids. The record originates from a study of PD-L1 blockade in urothelial cancer. As for the study in general: Prior regimens of chemotherapy numbered 0 to 3 per patient. Investigators checked blood 3 weeks (second dose) and 6 weeks after treatment start.

Broader study findings: By 3 weeks, tumor-associated blood clones had expanded more in durable-benefit patients. Improved survival was predicted by pretreatment blood TCR clonality below the median.

Only in-frame clones appear in the TCRdb table, and some are missing; sequencing was by immunoSEQ multiplex PCR. The sample has 25,000 to 30,000 clones, over 75% seen once; the top ten hold under 3.5%. The source is a man in his forties or fifties with urothelial cancer. The source material was PBMCs, sampled around atezolizumab (anti-PD-L1) treatment. The rearrangement uses TRBV30 and TRBJ2-5, with 8 bases matching TRBD1. Here the CDR3 reads CAWSATGEGTQYF. The CDR3 nucleotides are TGTGCCTGGAGTGCGACAGGGGAAGGGACCCAGTACTTC.